Presented here are 29 T cell receptor beta chains from one specimen sequenced in a study of identical twins. From the 5' RACE reads, TCRdb called clonotypes with MiXCR, one entry per CDR3 protein. The data contain 350,000 to 500,000 distinct CDR3 sequences, approximately 17% of them singletons. Sequenced: naive T cells sorted from blood. The receptors were sampled from a man between 50 and 59 years old in good health.

The chain couples TRBV4-3 to TRBJ2-2; D is perhaps TRBD2 (6 bases). Germline V CDR1 and CDR2: LGHNA, YSLEER. V gave up 5 bases and J gave up 6 bases, with 16 bases separating them. This CDR3 spans 15 amino acids. The chain's CDR3 is CASSGLSAGPGELFF. CDR3 sequence (DNA): TGCGCCAGCAGCGGATTGAGTGCGGGGCCCGGGGAGCTGTTTTTT.

The chain joins TRBV5-5 to TRBJ1-1; no firm D call. Germline V gene sequence: CDR1 SGHKS, CDR2 YYEKEE (reference sequence). This CDR3 comprises 14 residues. The V end lost 4 bases, the J end lost 0 bases, and 10 bases lay between the germline ends. The CDR3, as DNA: TGTGCCAGCAGCCCTACGGCTATGAACACTGAAGCTTTCTTT. It translates to CASSPTAMNTEAFF.

J is TRBJ2-7 and V is TRBV27; TRBD2 matches at 8 bases. The CDR3 runs to 15 residues. The J segment lost 2 bases and the V segment lost 5 bases, leaving 8 bases of the junction unmatched. Germline loops: CDR1 MNHEY, CDR2 SMNVEV (reference sequence). The CDR3 coding sequence is TGTGCCAGCAGTCTTTTCAGCGGGAGTGCCTACGAGCAGTACTTC. Its translation is CASSLFSGSAYEQYF.

The V and J genes are TRBV11-2 and TRBJ2-7; TRBD2 matches at 10 bases. This CDR3 contains 14 residues. V was pared by 2 bases and J by 3 bases, with 1 base of the junction left unmatched. Looked up from germline, CDR1 is SGHAT and CDR2 is FQNNGV. The DNA of the CDR3 is TGTGCCAGCAGCTTACCTAGCGGGGGCTACGAGCAGTACTTC. It encodes CASSLPSGGYEQYF.

This clonotype came up a few times. CDR3 nucleotides: TGTGCCAGCAGTGCCGGGGGGAGCTCGGACCGAGATACGCAGTATTTT. Its translation is CASSAGGSSDRDTQYF. V is TRBV12-3 or TRBV12-4 and J is TRBJ2-3; 7 positions agree with TRBD2. Unmatched junction bases numbered 13, after V lost 5 bases and J lost 5 bases. The CDR3 has 16 residues.

This clonotype appeared many times. The chain carries TRBV5-1 and TRBJ2-2; 9 bases map to TRBD1. V shed 4 bases, J shed 2 bases, and the junction held 6 bases outside the gene matches. Germline CDR1 and CDR2: SGHRS and YFSETQ. The CDR3 has 16 residues. In nucleotides, the CDR3 is TGCGCCAGCAGCGTTACAGGGGGCCTCAACACCGGGGAGCTGTTTTTT. Translating gives CASSVTGGLNTGELFF.

This clonotype was detected a few times. This chain connects TRBV2 to TRBJ1-1; D unresolved. This CDR3 has 14 residues. With 4 bases removed from V and 1 base from J, the gap between germline ends came to 10 bases. Germline loops: CDR1 SNHLY, CDR2 FYNNEI. The CDR3 protein is CASSGGLGNTEAFF. The DNA for the CDR3 is TGTGCCAGCAGTGGTGGTCTCGGGAACACTGAAGCTTTCTTT.

In this sample, this clonotype turned up many times. V gene TRBV20-1 combines with J gene TRBJ2-7, with 7 bases lining up with TRBD2. V lost 4 bases to trimming and J lost 2 bases; unmatched junction nucleotides: 8. The CDR3 spans 14 residues. Germline CDR1 and CDR2: DFQATT and SNEGSKA (reference sequence). CDR3 DNA: TGCAGTGCTACACAAACTAGCGTCGCCTACGAGCAGTACTTC. It translates to CSATQTSVAYEQYF.

The V gene is TRBV5-1, the J gene TRBJ2-3; D may correspond to TRBD1 or TRBD2 (6 bases each). V shed 7 bases and J shed 1 base, with 13 bases lying between them. The length of the CDR3 is 14 residues. From germline, CDR1 is SGHRS and CDR2 YFSETQ. CDR3 sequence reads: CASEGGSGTDTQYF. The DNA of the CDR3 is TGCGCCAGCGAAGGGGGGAGTGGCACAGATACGCAGTATTTT.

This clonotype occurred a few times. The V and J genes are TRBV20-1 and TRBJ2-1; D unresolved. CDR3 length equals 13 residues. Trimming removed 2 bases from V and 0 bases from J, with 5 bases in between. Germline-derived CDR1 and CDR2 are DFQATT and SNEGSKA (reference sequence). Here the CDR3 reads CSARPNSYNEQFF. For the CDR3, the DNA is TGCAGTGCTAGACCCAACTCCTACAATGAGCAGTTCTTC.

The chain couples TRBV6-2 or TRBV6-3 to TRBJ2-2; 14 bases fit TRBD2. Germline V gene lookup returns CDR1 MNHEY and CDR2 SVGEGT. The V gene end was trimmed by 3 bases and the J gene end by 5 bases; junction bases not matched to a gene: 5. CDR3 length equals 17 residues. The CDR3 loop reads CASSYRGTSGRTGELFF. In nucleotides, the CDR3 is TGTGCCAGCAGTTATCGGGGGACTAGCGGGAGAACCGGGGAGCTGTTTTTT.

J is TRBJ2-5 and V is TRBV2; maybe TRBD1 (5 bases). V was shortened by 2 bases and J by 8 bases, with 15 bases between the two germline ends. The CDR3 is made up of 14 amino acids. CDR1 SNHLY and CDR2 FYNNEI come from the germline V gene. CDR3 region: CASSELAAQGTQYF. As DNA, the CDR3 is TGTGCCAGCAGTGAATTGGCAGCCCAGGGAACCCAGTACTTC.

There are a few counts of this clonotype. This chain joins TRBV29-1 and TRBJ2-7; perhaps TRBD1 as D (5 bases). The germline V gene has CDR1 SQVTM and CDR2 ANQGSEA. V gave up 3 bases and J gave up 3 bases, with 18 bases separating them. The CDR3 spans 15 residues. CDR3 loop: CSVEIQGLGYYEQYF. The CDR3 bases are TGCAGCGTTGAGATCCAGGGTCTAGGTTACTACGAGCAGTACTTC.

This clonotype has a handful of counts. This chain connects TRBV6-2 or TRBV6-3 to TRBJ2-2, with TRBD1 identical over 9 bases. The CDR3 runs to 14 residues. Germline assignment: CDR1 MNHEY and CDR2 SVGEGT. The J segment lost 6 bases and the V segment lost 2 bases, leaving 1 base of the junction unmatched. The CDR3 sequence is CASSYRQGAGELFF. CDR3 sequence (DNA): TGTGCCAGCAGTTACCGACAGGGGGCCGGGGAGCTGTTTTTT.

The rearrangement links TRBV18 to TRBJ2-7; D gene unclear. Trimming pared 2 bases from V and 5 bases from J, leaving 16 bases between. CDR1 is KGHSH and CDR2 is LQKENI in the germline V gene. This CDR3 has 15 residues. The CDR3 spells CASSPDTLPSNEQYF. CDR3 in DNA: TGTGCCAGCTCACCAGACACCCTCCCTAGTAACGAGCAGTACTTC.

The table lists this clonotype with a few counts. V gene TRBV9 combines with J gene TRBJ2-1; 7 bases are shared with TRBD2. V trimming: 0 bases; J trimming: 2 bases; junction bases outside the gene matches: 5. CDR3 size: 16 residues. Germline values: CDR1 SGDLS, CDR2 YYNGEE. The CDR3 nucleotides are TGTGCCAGCAGCGTAGACATCCGGGAGGCCTACAATGAGCAGTTCTTC. Residues: CASSVDIREAYNEQFF.

This clonotype was observed at least ten times. The chain couples TRBV5-1 to TRBJ2-1; D possibly corresponds to TRBD1 (6 bases). The V and J ends lost 2 bases and 1 base respectively, with 13 bases between them. The CDR3 runs to 16 residues. CDR1 SGHRS and CDR2 YFSETQ come from the germline V gene. The CDR3 spells CASSLAGAISYNEQFF. The DNA for the CDR3 is TGCGCCAGCAGCTTAGCAGGGGCTATTTCCTACAATGAGCAGTTCTTC.

The chain employs TRBV20-1 and TRBJ1-2; unclear D gene. Trimming pared 3 bases from V and 8 bases from J, leaving 10 bases between. Germline V lookup: CDR1 DFQATT, CDR2 SNEGSKA (reference sequence). This CDR3 has 11 amino acids. CDR3 sequence: CSASYLGGYTF. CDR3 sequence (DNA): TGCAGTGCTAGTTATTTGGGAGGCTACACCTTC.

This clonotype was picked up a small number of times. The rearrangement joins TRBV7-9 to TRBJ2-1; 10 bases are a match to TRBD1. The germline CDR1 and CDR2 sequences are SEHNR and FQNEAQ (reference sequence). J lost 1 base, V lost 10 bases, and 4 bases had no gene match. CDR3 length: 14 residues. In nucleotides, the CDR3 is TGTGCCACCGGGACAGGGGTTTCCTACAATGAGCAGTTCTTC. Its translation: CATGTGVSYNEQFF.

The V and J genes are TRBV7-8 and TRBJ2-5, with 8 bases that match TRBD1. This CDR3 has 13 residues. Germline V gene sequence: CDR1 SGHVS, CDR2 FQNEAQ. The J segment lost 7 bases and the V segment lost 2 bases, leaving 3 bases of the junction unmatched. DNA of the CDR3: TGTGCCAGCAGCTTAACTACAGGGGGGACCCAGTACTTC. This codes for CASSLTTGGTQYF. The variable domain in full, completed from reference TRBV7-8 and TRBJ2-5, reads GAGVSQSPRYKVAKRGQDVALRCDPISGHVSLFWYQQALGQGPEFLTYFQNEAQLDKSGLPSDRFFAERPEGSVSTLKIQRTQQEDSAVYLCASSLTTGGTQYFGPGTRLLVL.

The chain joins TRBV4-3 to TRBJ1-5; D might be TRBD1 (5 bases). V was trimmed by 2 bases and J by 0 bases, leaving 11 bases between them. Looked up from germline, CDR1 is LGHNA and CDR2 is YSLEER. The CDR3 sequence is 16 residues long. CDR3 DNA: TGCGCCAGCAGCCAAAGTACAGGATATAGCAATCAGCCCCAGCATTTT. It translates to CASSQSTGYSNQPQHF.

The rearrangement joins TRBV7-9 to TRBJ1-1; D is possibly TRBD1 (5 bases). Trimming pared 5 bases from V and 11 bases from J, leaving 24 bases between. The CDR3 has 15 amino acids. Looked up from germline, CDR1 is SEHNR and CDR2 is FQNEAQ (reference sequence). The CDR3 DNA follows: TGTGCCAGCAGCCCCATCGCCCTTCAGGGATCCGGCGCTTTCTTT. Translated, it gives CASSPIALQGSGAFF.

The chain carries TRBV29-1 and TRBJ2-2; D not resolved. The CDR3 is 12 amino acids. V was cut by 7 bases and J by 4 bases, with 10 bases left in between. Looked up from germline, CDR1 is SQVTM and CDR2 is ANQGSEA. This chain's CDR3 is CSAGPSTGELFF. CDR3 bases: TGCAGCGCTGGACCGAGCACCGGGGAGCTGTTTTTT.

This clonotype was detected only a few times. The J gene is TRBJ2-1, the V gene TRBV18, with D maybe TRBD2 (5 bases). Deletions cut 0 bases from V and 4 bases from J, with 13 bases between. There are 16 residues in the CDR3. Germline V gives CDR1 KGHSH, CDR2 LQKENI. CDR3 sequence (DNA): TGTGCCAGCTCACCACCTGGGTTAGGGAGATACAATGAGCAGTTCTTC. As protein: CASSPPGLGRYNEQFF.

The CDR3 DNA follows: TGTGCCAGCAGCTCCCATACCGGGTGGCCAGGGTTAGGAGAGACCCAGTACTTC. Its translation: CASSSHTGWPGLGETQYF. The chain employs TRBV9 and TRBJ2-5; D might be TRBD1 (5 bases). Germline V gives CDR1 SGDLS, CDR2 YYNGEE. This CDR3 is 18 amino acids long. Between the trimmed V and J ends, which lost 4 bases and 4 bases, there was a span of 26 bases.

This chain connects TRBV7-8 to TRBJ2-1, with a tentative D call TRBD2 (5 bases). This CDR3 comprises 14 residues. The V and J ends lost 5 bases and 7 bases respectively, with 15 bases between them. Germline CDR1 is SGHVS and CDR2 is FQNEAQ. The chain's CDR3 is CASSREGRSNEQFF. In DNA form, the CDR3 reads TGTGCCAGCAGCCGCGAGGGAAGAAGTAATGAGCAGTTCTTC.

This CDR3 is CASSSWAGANVLTF. The CDR3 nucleotides read TGTGCCAGCAGCTCGTGGGCTGGGGCCAACGTCCTGACTTTC. The chain recombines TRBV6-1 with TRBJ2-6; D gene uncertain. CDR1 is MNHNS and CDR2 is SASEGT in the germline V gene. With 6 bases removed from V and 2 bases from J, the gap between germline ends came to 8 bases. This CDR3 region has 14 residues.

The chain uses TRBV27 and TRBJ1-4; no clear D. CDR3 length equals 15 residues. Looked up from germline, CDR1 is MNHEY and CDR2 is SMNVEV (reference sequence). V gave up 5 bases and J gave up 9 bases, with 19 bases separating them. CDR3 in DNA: TGTGCCAGCAGTATGGACCGGGCCACTGTCAAAAAACTGTTTTTT. It yields the protein CASSMDRATVKKLFF.

This clonotype was seen more than once but under ten times. The chain links TRBV12-3 or TRBV12-4 to TRBJ2-7; 9 bases are shared with TRBD2. Losses at the gene ends were 1 base for V and 3 bases for J; bases not matched to a gene: 4. There are 15 residues in the CDR3. In nucleotides, the CDR3 is TGTGCCAGCAGTTTAGATGAACTAGCGGGCTACGAGCAGTACTTC. Protein product: CASSLDELAGYEQYF.